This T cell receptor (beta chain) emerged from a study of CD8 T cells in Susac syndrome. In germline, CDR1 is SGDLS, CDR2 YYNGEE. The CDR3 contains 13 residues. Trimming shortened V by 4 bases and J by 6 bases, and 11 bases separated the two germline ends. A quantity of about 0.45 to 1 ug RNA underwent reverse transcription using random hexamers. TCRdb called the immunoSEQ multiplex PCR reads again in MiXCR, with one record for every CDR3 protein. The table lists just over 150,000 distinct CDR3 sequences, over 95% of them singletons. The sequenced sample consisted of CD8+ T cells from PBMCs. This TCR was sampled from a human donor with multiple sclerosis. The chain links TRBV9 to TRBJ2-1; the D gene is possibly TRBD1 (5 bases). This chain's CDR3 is CASSSRDSNEQFF. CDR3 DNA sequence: TGTGCCAGCAGCTCCCGCGACAGCAATGAGCAGTTCTTC.